This T cell receptor beta chain was sequenced in a study of cytomegalovirus exposure and HLA in healthy donors (dated by TCRdb to about 2017). Some background on the complete study: According to an earlier analysis of 587 of the donors, 150 million to 200 million T cells yielded over 100 million unique TCR beta sequences and roughly 280 Gb of sequence data. The number of donors typed differed by locus, with 629-630 for A, B, C, DRB1 and DQB1, 522 for DQA1, 600 to 610 for DPA1, and approximately 470 for DPB1. Because of strong linkage in the cohort, four to six DR-DQ haplotypes were treated as single units for association and clustering. Rather than drawing on any new phenotypic data, the later analysis identified candidate immune exposures from TCR beta sequences and the way those sequences occurred across donors. Along with the approximately 650-subject first cohort, a separate validation cohort of over 90 different subjects was used. Using immunosequencing, the study profiled T cell repertoires from 500 to 800 subjects and related those repertoires to cytomegalovirus serostatus. An earlier analysis of around 640 of the donors used high-throughput TCR beta sequencing to judge whether each TCR beta V gene segment behaved as functional or pseudogenic. To predict cytomegalovirus infection status, the study combined high-throughput TCR immunosequencing, statistical association of individual TCRs with disease status, and machine learning. Every discovery cohort repertoire had been produced on one sequencing platform. An early release covering about 600 HLA-typed donors comprised approximately 300 gigabases of sequencing data and around 80 million unique TCR sequences. Donor age, sex, ethnicity and CMV serostatus were compiled alongside the repertoire data. Among some 410 genotyped donors of the cohort, an average of approximately 240,000 unique TCR beta nucleotide sequences was sequenced per donor, of which about 19% were non-productive. The aim of the study was to test whether cataloging public T cell receptors could identify signatures of past pathogen exposure. HLA typing covered class I and class II loci at four-digit resolution. In a later analysis, previously published TCR beta repertoires from about 640 donors were re-analyzed and high-resolution HLA genotyping was added so that TCR occurrence patterns could be studied. Of the roughly 400 genotyped donors, 81% were placed in the genetic ancestry cluster associated with self-reported Caucasian donors. Genome-wide SNP genotypes for about 55% of the roughly 670 donors were used in a later genetic analysis, which treated that subset as a discovery cohort.

Libraries came from the immunoSEQ multiplex PCR assay. The multiplex PCR relied on a mix of 60 forward primers for TCR Vbeta segments and 13 reverse primers for TCR Jbeta segments. Amplification of the CDR3 region of rearranged TCR beta genes was performed with a multiplex PCR assay on genomic DNA. The amplified TCR beta libraries were sequenced on the Illumina HiSeq System as 87-base-pair reads. The authors' analysis ran thus. In a later analysis, 80 million or so unique TCR beta chains were counted across the approximately 640 repertoires, and around 10 million of these chains were shared by at least two donors. Raw reads were error-corrected and collapsed into unique sequences with a nearest-neighbor algorithm that merged closely related sequences to remove PCR and sequencing errors. To assign V, D and J gene segments, CDR3 sequences were aligned to IMGT reference sequences. Each retained sequence needed at least a six-nucleotide match to both a V gene segment and a J gene segment. Rearrangements were called productive when the CDR3 lacked stop codons and stayed in frame with V and J; all others were non-productive. Following IMGT convention, CDR3 was defined as the stretch from the second conserved V-encoded cysteine up to the conserved J-encoded phenylalanine. The earlier analysis of 500 to 650 of the donors excluded any sequence lacking an unambiguous match to a single V gene segment. An earlier analysis of 450 to 650 of the donors called V segments functional above 56.7% productive rearrangements and segregating when the between-donor standard deviation exceeded 5%. A statistical classification framework was developed to diagnose cytomegalovirus status using the catalog of TCR beta chain sequences. A later analysis assigned V and J genes by comparing TCR nucleotide sequences with IMGT/GENE-DB human TR gene sequences. The TCRdist pipeline was used in a later analysis to assign CDR3 sequences and most-parsimonious VDJ recombination scenarios. In a later analysis, each TCR beta chain was defined by its CDR3 amino acid sequence together with its V-gene family, and reads lacking a unique V-gene family were excluded. A later analysis removed roughly 590 highly shared, low-generation-probability nucleotide sequences to deal with suspected cross-contamination and a sequencing artifact. For each public chain, a later analysis derived a clonal expansion index from normalized ranks of inferred template counts within each repertoire. In a later analysis, generation probabilities were computed using a VDJ recombination model fitted to out-of-frame rearrangements, and the results were checked against IGoR. In a later analysis, TCR-TCR, TCR-HLA and TCR-CMV co-occurrence was scored with hypergeometric tests, and a repertoire-size bias correction was applied to TCR pairs. In a later analysis, false discovery rates were estimated by permuting HLA or CMV assignments 20 times. A later analysis grouped co-occurring TCRs with DBSCAN, adding TCRdist sequence similarity when clustering within HLA-allele-positive subsets. For co-occurrence clustering, repertoires with fewer than 30,000 or more than 120,000 public chains were excluded, along with four to six repertoires with anomalous nucleotide sharing. The table was pulled from immuneACCESS by TCRdb, which kept in-frame rearrangements only. Such tables lose some clones; where checked, under half of the loss comes from unresolved V genes, and the rest has no known cause. The V and J calls and the clone size are those of that table, but D and trimming were determined from the DNA. Present in this sample are about 160,000 clones, around 80% of which were seen just once. 4.5% of the sample lies in the top ten.

A remark on this clone: Its antigen is not yet known. No much larger clone exists at a distance of one base, and base qualities are not known.

What the study reported, not specific to this receptor: When HLA alleles, especially DR and DQ, strongly co-occurred, attributing TCR associations to individual alleles was difficult. The 87-base-pair reads could not distinguish some IMGT-functional V segments, including TRBV6-2 and TRBV6-3, so those segments were excluded. Compared with equally common non-associated chains, HLA-associated TCR beta chains in a later analysis were more clonally expanded and had lower generation probabilities. Correlated functional status among segregating V segments might be attributable to linkage disequilibrium, but an unknown experimental factor could not be ruled out. HLA typing was unavailable for some donors at each locus, so association tests used only the typed subset. Specific HLA alleles were associated with 18,000 or so TCR beta sequences at a false discovery rate of 0.05 in a later analysis. The authors suggested that the approach could potentially be extended to other disease states and immunological phenotypes. Across donors, most TCR sequences were observed very rarely, whereas some public TCRs were present in many individuals. Roughly uniform sequencing depth across donors was assumed in presence/absence analyses, although this assumption may not hold. The cohort was sequenced for TCR beta chains only, and without alpha or paired-chain data the features that could be detected were limited. In a later analysis, TCR association rates were found to vary across HLA loci, with the most associated TCRs seen for DRB1 alleles and the fewest for HLA-C alleles. Broadly in line with IMGT annotations, most TCR beta V segments showed up in productive rearrangements about 87% or about 30% of the time in an earlier analysis of approximately 640 of the donors. Because counts were too low, seventeen rarely observed V segments, including chromosome 9 orphons, were left out of the earlier analysis of about 620 of the donors. CMV serostatus was the only immune exposure information available for the cohort. The sequencing pipeline was judged likely to have produced a cluster of highly shared sequence variants as a technical artifact. In both the original and validation cohorts, the classifier was reported to diagnose cytomegalovirus status with high specificity and sensitivity. A further reported finding was that TCR beta sequences accurately predicted the HLA-A and HLA-B alleles for most subjects in the first cohort. In the study, around 150 TCR beta chains were listed as associated with cytomegalovirus. A few of the identified cytomegalovirus-associated TCR beta chains were confirmed in vitro to be specific for cytomegalovirus antigens. Several of the top co-occurrence clusters appeared to be linked to parvovirus B19, influenza, CMV and Epstein-Barr virus, according to a later analysis. According to a later analysis, most CMV-associated TCR beta chains appeared to be HLA-restricted, and the HLA associations seemed to be driven largely by CMV exposure. In a later genetic analysis, a missense DCLRE1C variant was associated with V-gene and J-gene trimming of TCR beta chains, and the association was replicated in an independent cohort. In a later genetic analysis, fewer N-insertions in productive TCRs were reported among donors in an Asian-associated ancestry cluster than the approximately 630-donor mean.

CDR1 and CDR2 are read off the germline V gene as MGHRA and YSYEKL. CDR3 length: 16 amino acids, cysteine to phenylalanine. The kept DNA is CDR3 alone, 48 bases in frame from the first base. Compared with germline, V lacks 0 bases and J lacks 4 bases; bases without a gene match: 8. The cohort was made up of 500 to 800 healthy bone marrow donors. At the time of sampling, all cohort members were nominally healthy, though unrecorded immune exposures were likely present. The donor was CMV seropositive and belonged to the group of over 250 seropositive cohort members. Every donor gave a peripheral blood sample, and the peripheral blood mononuclear cells from that sample were used for TCR beta sequencing. Genomic DNA extraction from the blood cell samples was performed with the Qiagen DNeasy Blood Extraction Kit.

The sequencing sample was made of PBMCs. The receptor's source is a woman aged 45-60 years in good health and CMV-seropositive. This chain joins TRBV4-1 to TRBJ2-5; 7 of the junction bases match TRBD2. The CDR3 region has the sequence CASSQDSWASGETQYF. The DNA reads TGCGCCAGCAGCCAAGATAGTTGGGCTAGCGGAGAGACCCAGTACTTC.